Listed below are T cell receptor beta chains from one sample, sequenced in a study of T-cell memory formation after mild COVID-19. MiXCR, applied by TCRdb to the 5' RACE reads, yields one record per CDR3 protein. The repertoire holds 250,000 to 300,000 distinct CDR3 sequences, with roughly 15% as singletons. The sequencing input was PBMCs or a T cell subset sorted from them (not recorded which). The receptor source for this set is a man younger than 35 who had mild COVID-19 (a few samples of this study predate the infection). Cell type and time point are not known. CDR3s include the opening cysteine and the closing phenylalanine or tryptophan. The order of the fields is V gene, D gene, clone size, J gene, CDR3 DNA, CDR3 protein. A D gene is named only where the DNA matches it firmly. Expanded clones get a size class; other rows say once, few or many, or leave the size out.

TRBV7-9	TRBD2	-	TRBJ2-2	TGTGCCAGCAGCTTAGAAGGTTCCGTGACTAGCGGTCCGAACACCGGGGAGCTGTTTTTT	CASSLEGSVTSGPNTGELFF
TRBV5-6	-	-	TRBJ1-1	TGTGCCAGCAGCGGAGGGACAATTACTGAAGCTTTCTTT	CASSGGTITEAFF
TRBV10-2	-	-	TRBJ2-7	TGCGCCAGCAGGGTTCCGAAAGGGTCCTCCTACGAGCAGTACTTC	CASRVPKGSSYEQYF
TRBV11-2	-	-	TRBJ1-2	TGTGCCAGCAGTTTAGATCAGTATGGCTACACCTTC	CASSLDQYGYTF
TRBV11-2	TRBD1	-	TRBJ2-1	TGTGCCAGCAGCGAGGGACAGGGGGCCTACAATGAGCAGTTCTTC	CASSEGQGAYNEQFF
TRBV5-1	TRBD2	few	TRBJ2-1	TGCGCCAGCAGCCCGGGGACTAGCTATGAGCAGTTCTTC	CASSPGTSYEQFF
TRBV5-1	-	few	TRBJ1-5	TGCGCCAGCAGCTTGCGGGGATACAGCAATCAGCCCCAGCATTTT	CASSLRGYSNQPQHF
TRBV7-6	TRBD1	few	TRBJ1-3	TGTGCCAGCAGCTCACAGGGGGCCCGTATCTCTGGAAACACCATATATTTT	CASSSQGARISGNTIYF
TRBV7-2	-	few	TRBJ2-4	TGTGCCAGCAGCTTACAAGGGTCAGACATTCAGTACTTC	CASSLQGSDIQYF
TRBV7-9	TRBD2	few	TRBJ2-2	TGTGCCAGCAGCTTTAGCGGGGGCGACACCGGGGAGCTGTTTTTT	CASSFSGGDTGELFF
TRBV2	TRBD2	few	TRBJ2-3	TGTGCCAGTCCAACTAGCGGGGGCCGCTCCGATACGCAGTATTTT	CASPTSGGRSDTQYF
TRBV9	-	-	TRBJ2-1	TGTGCCAGCAGCGTAGTGGGGGGGCGGATTCCCAATGAGCAGTTCTTC	CASSVVGGRIPNEQFF
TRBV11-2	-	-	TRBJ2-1	TGTGCCAGCAGCTTAGGACAGCGATTACGTGATGAGCAGTTCTTC	CASSLGQRLRDEQFF
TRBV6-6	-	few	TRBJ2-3	TGTGCCAGCAGTTACGATCTGGCAGATACGCAGTATTTT	CASSYDLADTQYF
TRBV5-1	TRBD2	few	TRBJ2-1	TGCGCCAGCAGCCTCCGGACTAGCGGGGGGGAGCAGTTCTTC	CASSLRTSGGEQFF
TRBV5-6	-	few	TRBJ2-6	TGTGCCAGCAGCCTGGAGGGCGGGGCCAACGTCCTGACTTTC	CASSLEGGANVLTF
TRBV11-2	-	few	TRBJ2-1	TGTGCCACAACGAGCGGGCTTTACAATGAGCAGTTCTTC	CATTSGLYNEQFF
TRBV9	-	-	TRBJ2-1	TGTGCCAGCAGCGCTAGTTACAATGAGCAGTTCTTC	CASSASYNEQFF
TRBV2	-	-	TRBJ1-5	TGTGCCAGCAGTGGGACAGAGAATCAGCCCCAGCATTTT	CASSGTENQPQHF
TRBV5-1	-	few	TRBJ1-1	TGCGCCAGCAGCTTGGACGCCACACAATTTGAAGCTTTCTTT	CASSLDATQFEAFF
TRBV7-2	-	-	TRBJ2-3	TGTGCCAGCAGCTTAGCGCTCCTATCCACAGATACGCAGTATTTT	CASSLALLSTDTQYF
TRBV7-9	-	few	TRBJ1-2	TGTGCCAGCAGCTTAGCGACAACTCCACGAGGAGGCTACACCTTC	CASSLATTPRGGYTF
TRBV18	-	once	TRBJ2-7	TGTGCCAGCTCACCACGGGGGTCTTACTACGAGCAGTACTTC	CASSPRGSYYEQYF
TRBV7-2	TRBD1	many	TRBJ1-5	TGTGCCAGCAGCTGGCAGGGGGGGGGTGAGCCCCAGCATTTT	CASSWQGGGEPQHF
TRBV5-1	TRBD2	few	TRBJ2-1	TGCGCCAGCAGCCCGGGGGGGCCGGTCAATGAGCAGTTCTTC	CASSPGGPVNEQFF
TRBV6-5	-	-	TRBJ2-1	TGTGCCAGCACCCCCGACGGCTTCCCGAGCTCCTACAATGAGCAGTTCTTC	CASTPDGFPSSYNEQFF
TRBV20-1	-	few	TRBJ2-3	TGCAGTGCTGAGGATCGGGTGGATACGCAGTATTTT	CSAEDRVDTQYF
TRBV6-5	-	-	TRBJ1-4	TGTGCCAGCAGACGTGACGAAAAACTGTTTTTT	CASRRDEKLFF
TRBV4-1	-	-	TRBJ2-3	TGCGCCAGCAGCCAAGCTAAGGCTTTCACAGATACGCAGTATTTT	CASSQAKAFTDTQYF
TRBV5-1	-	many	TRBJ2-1	TGCGCCAGCAGCGAGGACTTGATGGAGAGGTTCTTC	CASSEDLMERFF
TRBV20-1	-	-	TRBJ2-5	TGCAGTGTAACAAGAGTCCAAGAGACCCAGTACTTC	CSVTRVQETQYF
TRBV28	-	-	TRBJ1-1	TGTGCCAGCAGTCCCACCCCACGGGCCACTGAAGCTTTCTTT	CASSPTPRATEAFF
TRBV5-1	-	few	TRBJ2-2	TGCGCCAGCAGGGGGCAGGACACCGGGGAGCTGTTTTTT	CASRGQDTGELFF
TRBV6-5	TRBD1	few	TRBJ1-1	TGTGCCAGCAGTGGGGGACAGCTCGGAGGAGAAGCTTTCTTT	CASSGGQLGGEAFF
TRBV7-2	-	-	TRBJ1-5	TGTGCCAGCAGCTTAGATCCCGGCGCTCAGCCCCAGCATTTT	CASSLDPGAQPQHF
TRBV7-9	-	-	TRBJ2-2	TGTGCCAGCAGCTCCTTGATGAACACCGGGGAGCTGTTTTTT	CASSSLMNTGELFF
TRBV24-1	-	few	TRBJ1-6	TGTGCCACCAGTGGGGATGTAGTCCCGAATAATTCACCCCTCCACTTT	CATSGDVVPNNSPLHF
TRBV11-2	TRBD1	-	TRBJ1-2	TGTGCCAGCAGCTCCGGGACAGGGAACAGCTACACCTTC	CASSSGTGNSYTF
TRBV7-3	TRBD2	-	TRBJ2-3	TGTGCCAGCAGCCCCCAAGCGGGGGGGGGAGATACGCAGTATTTT	CASSPQAGGGDTQYF
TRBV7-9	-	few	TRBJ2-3	TGTGCCAGCAGTTTCCACCTGCCGGGGGGCCCGCAGTATTTT	CASSFHLPGGPQYF
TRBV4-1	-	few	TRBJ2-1	TGCGCCAGCAGCCATAGAATGGGTCAGGGGAGGACTTATGAGCAGTTCTTC	CASSHRMGQGRTYEQFF
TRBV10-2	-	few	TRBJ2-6	TGCGCCAGCAGTGAGGCAGGGCCTGGGGCCAACGTCCTGACTTTC	CASSEAGPGANVLTF